This T cell receptor beta chain was identified during a study of human T cells and chemical hapten exposure. The overall study: Diphenylcyclopropenone was applied weekly to patients' scalps across the roughly 23-week study. Regarding the study as a whole: Following DPC sensitization, TCRs present above 1 in 1000 frequency showed no change.

The table lists this clonotype with many counts. Its target is unknown. TCRdb re-called the RACE reads through MiXCR, storing one row per CDR3 protein. The sample lists about 82,000 distinct CDR3 sequences; over 10% were seen once. Specified time point: patch test 3, about 24 weeks after DPC sensitization. Treatment noted: therapeutic diphenylcyclopropenone sensitization with weekly scalp DPC. Alopecia patients between 18 and 70 years old and suitable for DPC were used as donors. Unfractionated whole blood served as the source for total RNA extraction. This CDR3 contains 19 residues. With V trimmed by 7 bases and J by 0 bases, 18 bases remained unmatched. Germline V lookup: CDR1 SNHLY, CDR2 FYNNEI.

The receptor was isolated from a woman in her forties or fifties with alopecia areata. Some clones in this sample may be carry-over from other donors' samples. The rearrangement joins TRBV2 to TRBJ2-7; 10 nucleotides line up with TRBD2. Material: whole blood, obtained in connection with sensitization to the hapten diphenylcyclopropenone (DPC). Here the CDR3 DNA reads TGTGCCAGCAAGGGTATAACCCTACTAGCGGGATTAACCTCCTACGAGCAGTACTTC. Its translation: CASKGITLLAGLTSYEQYF.